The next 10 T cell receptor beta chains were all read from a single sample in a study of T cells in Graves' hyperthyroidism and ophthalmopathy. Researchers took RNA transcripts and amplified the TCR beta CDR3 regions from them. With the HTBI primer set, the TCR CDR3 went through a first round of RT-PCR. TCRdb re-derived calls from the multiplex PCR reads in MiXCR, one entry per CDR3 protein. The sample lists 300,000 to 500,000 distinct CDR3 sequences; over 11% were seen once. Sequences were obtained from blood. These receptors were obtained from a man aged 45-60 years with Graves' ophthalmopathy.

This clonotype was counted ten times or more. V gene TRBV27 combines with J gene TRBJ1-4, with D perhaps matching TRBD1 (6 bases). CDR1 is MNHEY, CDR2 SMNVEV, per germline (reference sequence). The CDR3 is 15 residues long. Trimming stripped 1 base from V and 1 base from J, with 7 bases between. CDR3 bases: TGTGCCAGCAGTTTATTAGGGGGAACTAATGAAAAACTGTTTTTT. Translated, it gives CASSLLGGTNEKLFF.

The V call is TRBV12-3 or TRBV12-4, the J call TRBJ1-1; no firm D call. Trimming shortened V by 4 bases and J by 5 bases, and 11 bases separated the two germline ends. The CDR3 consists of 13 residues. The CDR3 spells CASSSGRRTEAFF. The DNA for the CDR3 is TGTGCCAGCAGTTCAGGTAGGAGGACTGAAGCTTTCTTT.

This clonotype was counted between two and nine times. CDR3 protein: CASSPGVGNQPQHF. CDR3 nucleotides: TGTGCCAGCAGTCCGGGGGTTGGGAATCAGCCCCAGCATTTT. The chain recombines TRBV27 with TRBJ1-5, with a tentative D call TRBD1 (5 bases). This CDR3 is 14 amino acids long. Trimming pared 5 bases from V and 4 bases from J, leaving 12 bases between. The germline CDR1 and CDR2 sequences are MNHEY and SMNVEV (reference sequence).

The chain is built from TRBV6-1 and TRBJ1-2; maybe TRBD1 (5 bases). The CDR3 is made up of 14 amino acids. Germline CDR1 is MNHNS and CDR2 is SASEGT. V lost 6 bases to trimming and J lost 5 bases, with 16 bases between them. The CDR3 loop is CASRSERGGYGYTF. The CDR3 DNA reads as TGTGCCAGCAGATCGGAGAGGGGAGGGTATGGCTACACCTTC.

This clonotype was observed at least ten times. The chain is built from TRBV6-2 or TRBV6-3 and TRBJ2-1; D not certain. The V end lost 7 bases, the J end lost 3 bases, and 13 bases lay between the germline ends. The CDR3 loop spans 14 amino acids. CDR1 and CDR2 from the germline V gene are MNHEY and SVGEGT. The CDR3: CASTLAADYNEQFF. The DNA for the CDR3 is TGTGCCAGCACTCTCGCGGCGGACTACAATGAGCAGTTCTTC.

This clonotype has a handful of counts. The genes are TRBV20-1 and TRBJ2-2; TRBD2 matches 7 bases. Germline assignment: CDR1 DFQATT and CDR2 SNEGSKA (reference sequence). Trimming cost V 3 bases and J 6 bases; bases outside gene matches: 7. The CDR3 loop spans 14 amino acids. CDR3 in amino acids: CSASRGGGAGELFF. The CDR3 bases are TGCAGTGCTAGCCGGGGCGGGGGAGCCGGGGAGCTGTTTTTT.

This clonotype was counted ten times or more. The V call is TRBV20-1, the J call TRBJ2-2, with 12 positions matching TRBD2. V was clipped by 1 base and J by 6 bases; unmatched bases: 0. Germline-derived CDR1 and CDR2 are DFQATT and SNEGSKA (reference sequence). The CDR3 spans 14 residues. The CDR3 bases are TGCAGTGCTAGAGCTAGCGGGAGGGCCGGGGAGCTGTTTTTT. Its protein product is CSARASGRAGELFF.

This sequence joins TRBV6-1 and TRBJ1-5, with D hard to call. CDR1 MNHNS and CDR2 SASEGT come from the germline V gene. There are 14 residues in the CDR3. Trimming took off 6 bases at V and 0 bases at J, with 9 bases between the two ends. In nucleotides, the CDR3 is TGTGCCAGCAGCCGATCGAATAGCAATCAGCCCCAGCATTTT. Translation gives CASSRSNSNQPQHF.

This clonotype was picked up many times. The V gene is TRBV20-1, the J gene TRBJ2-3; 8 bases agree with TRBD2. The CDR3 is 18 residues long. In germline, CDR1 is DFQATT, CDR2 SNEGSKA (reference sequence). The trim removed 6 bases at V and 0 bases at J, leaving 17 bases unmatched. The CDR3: CSASKGSGISSSTDTQYF. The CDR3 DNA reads TGCAGTGCCTCTAAAGGTAGCGGGATCTCCTCTAGCACAGATACGCAGTATTTT.

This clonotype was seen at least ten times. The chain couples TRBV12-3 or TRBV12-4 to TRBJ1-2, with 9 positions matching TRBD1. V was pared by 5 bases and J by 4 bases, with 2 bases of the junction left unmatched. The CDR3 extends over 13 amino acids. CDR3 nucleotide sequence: TGTGCCAGCAGTCCGACAGGGGGCTATGGCTACACCTTC. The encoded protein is CASSPTGGYGYTF.